These 9 T cell receptor beta chains originate from one sample sequenced in a study of T cell responses to AZD1222 COVID-19 vaccine (dated by TCRdb to about 2021). Explained via the paper, the time point label denotes: about 28 days (+/-7) after the second vaccine dose. The library came from the immunoSEQ multiplex PCR assay. In TCRdb, the immuneACCESS table is reduced to in-frame sequences with V and J assigned. These tables do not hold every clone; where another copy was compared, an unresolved V gene accounts for under half, and the others remain unexplained. This sample holds about 81,000 clones; 91% were observed only once. The top ten clonotypes cover around 8% of the sample. Specimen: peripheral blood, collected 28 days after the second AZD1222 dose. The receptors derive from an adult who received the AZD1222 COVID-19 vaccine.

The J gene is TRBJ2-1, the V gene TRBV6-5; 7 nucleotides line up with TRBD1. The length of the CDR3 is 15 residues. CDR1 is MNHEY and CDR2 is SVGAGI in the germline V gene. The V segment lost 5 bases and the J segment 8 bases; nucleotides outside the gene matches: 12. For the CDR3, the DNA is TGTGCCAGCAGTCTCCGCCCAGGGGGTGGAGATGAGCAGTTCTTC. Residues: CASSLRPGGGDEQFF.

The CDR3 loop is CATRVPSGYNEQFF. In DNA form, the CDR3 reads TGTGCCACAAGAGTCCCTAGCGGTTACAATGAGCAGTTCTTC. J is TRBJ2-1 and V is TRBV19, with 7 bases lining up with TRBD2. The CDR3 consists of 14 residues. The J segment lost 4 bases and the V segment lost 10 bases, leaving 10 bases of the junction unmatched. Germline assignment: CDR1 LNHDA and CDR2 SQIVND (reference sequence).

This chain links TRBV2 with TRBJ2-7; 8 nucleotides agree with TRBD2. Germline lookup yields CDR1 SNHLY and CDR2 FYNNEI. The CDR3 extends over 15 amino acids. The junction had 6 bases not matched to a gene; V was cut back by 3 bases and J by 2 bases. CDR3 in amino acids: CASSELVAGPYEQYF. As DNA, the CDR3 is TGTGCCAGCAGTGAGTTGGTAGCGGGGCCCTACGAGCAGTACTTC.

The J gene is TRBJ2-7, the V gene TRBV4-1; TRBD2 agrees at 8 bases. V shed 1 base, J shed 0 bases, and the junction held 5 bases outside the gene matches. CDR1 is MGHRA and CDR2 is YSYEKL in the germline V gene. CDR3 length: 16 residues. The CDR3 sequence: CASSQVSGTSSYEQYF. As DNA, the CDR3 is TGCGCCAGCAGCCAAGTATCCGGGACTAGCTCCTACGAGCAGTACTTC.

The rearrangement uses TRBV5-5 and TRBJ2-1; a possible D gene is TRBD2 (6 bases). The CDR3 is 12 residues long. Between the trimmed V and J ends, which lost 4 bases and 6 bases, there was a span of 8 bases. CDR1 is SGHKS and CDR2 is YYEKEE in the germline V gene (reference sequence). This CDR3 reads CASSPGLNEQFF. The CDR3 DNA sequence: TGTGCCAGCAGCCCGGGACTCAATGAGCAGTTCTTC.

This sequence joins TRBV6-2 or TRBV6-3 and TRBJ2-5, with D possibly TRBD2 on 5 matching bases. The CDR3 runs to 14 residues. V was pared by 2 bases and J by 4 bases, with 11 bases between. Germline CDR1 and CDR2: MNHEY and SVGEGT. The CDR3 loop is CASSYVSGGETQYF. The CDR3 bases are TGTGCCAGCAGTTACGTTTCAGGAGGAGAGACCCAGTACTTC.

V and J are TRBV3-1 (or the pseudogene TRBV3-2) and TRBJ2-2, with 10 bases lining up with TRBD1. The V segment lost 6 bases and the J segment 2 bases; nucleotides outside the gene matches: 6. The CDR3 has 16 residues. In germline, CDR1 is LGHDT, CDR2 YNNKEL (reference sequence). The CDR3 region is CASSHGQGGNTGELFF. The CDR3, as DNA: TGTGCCAGCAGTCACGGACAGGGGGGAAACACCGGGGAGCTGTTTTTT.

The chain links TRBV5-1 to TRBJ2-2, with a weak D call TRBD2 (6 bases). Germline lookup yields CDR1 SGHRS and CDR2 YFSETQ. The V end was cut by 1 base, the J end by 2 bases, with 9 bases between. The CDR3 has 15 amino acids. The CDR3 sequence is CASSLSGLNTGELFF. The CDR3 region has the DNA TGCGCCAGCAGCTTGTCGGGACTCAACACCGGGGAGCTGTTTTTT.

The chain carries TRBV7-9 and TRBJ1-2; no clear D. From germline, CDR1 is SEHNR and CDR2 FQNEAQ (reference sequence). V was cut by 1 base and J by 6 bases, with 9 bases left in between. The CDR3 has 13 amino acids. The CDR3 DNA sequence: TGTGCCAGCAGCTTAGGTGGTGTGGATGGCTACACCTTC. As protein: CASSLGGVDGYTF.